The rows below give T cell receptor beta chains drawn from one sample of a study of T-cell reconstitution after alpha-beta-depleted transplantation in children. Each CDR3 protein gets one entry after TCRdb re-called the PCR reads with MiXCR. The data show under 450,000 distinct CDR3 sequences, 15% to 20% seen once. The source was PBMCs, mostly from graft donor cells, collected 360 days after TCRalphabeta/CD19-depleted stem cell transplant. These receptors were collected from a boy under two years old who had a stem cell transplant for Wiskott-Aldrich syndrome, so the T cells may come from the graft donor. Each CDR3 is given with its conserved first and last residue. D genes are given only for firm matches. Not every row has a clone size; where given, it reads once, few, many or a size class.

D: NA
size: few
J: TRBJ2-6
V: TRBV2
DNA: TGTGCCAGCAGGGGGAATGGGGCCAACGTCCTGACTTTC
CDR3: CASRGNGANVLTF

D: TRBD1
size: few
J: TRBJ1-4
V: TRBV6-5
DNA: TGTGCCAGCAGTTCCCCGGGACAGGGGAATGAAAAACTGTTTTTT
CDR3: CASSSPGQGNEKLFF

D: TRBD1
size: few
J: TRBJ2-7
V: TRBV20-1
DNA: TGCAGTGCGGCCTGGACAGGGAAGGCTTACGAGCAGTACTTC
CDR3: CSAAWTGKAYEQYF

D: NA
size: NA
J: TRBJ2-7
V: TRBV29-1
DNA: TGCAGCGATAACCGAGCAGTCCTCGGCGAGCAGTACTTC
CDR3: CSDNRAVLGEQYF

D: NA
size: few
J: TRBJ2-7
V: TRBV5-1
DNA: TGCGCCAGCAGCGAGGGGCAGTTCTACGAGCAGTACTTC
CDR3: CASSEGQFYEQYF

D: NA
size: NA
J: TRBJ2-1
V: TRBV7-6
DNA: TGTGCCAGCAGCTTAAGCTGGATTGGCGGAGAGCAGTTCTTC
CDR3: CASSLSWIGGEQFF

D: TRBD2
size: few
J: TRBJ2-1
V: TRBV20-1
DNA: TGCAGCCTAGGACTAGCGGGGTCAAATGAGCAGTTCTTC
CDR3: CSLGLAGSNEQFF

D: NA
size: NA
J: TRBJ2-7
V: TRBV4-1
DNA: TGCGCCAGCAGCCAAGGGAGACTAGGGGACGAGCAGTACTTC
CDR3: CASSQGRLGDEQYF

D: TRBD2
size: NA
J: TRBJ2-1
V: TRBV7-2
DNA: TGTGCCAGCAGCTTAGTACTAGCGGGGCTTCCCTTC
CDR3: CASSLVLAGLPF

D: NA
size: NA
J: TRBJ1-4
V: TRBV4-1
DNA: TGCGCCAGCAGCCAAGGAGAGTACTTAGTTAATGAAAAACTGTTTTTT
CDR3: CASSQGEYLVNEKLFF

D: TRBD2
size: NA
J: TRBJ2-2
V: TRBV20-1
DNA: TGCAGTGCTAGAGATCGAACTAGCGGGAGGTTAACCGGGGAGCTGTTTTTT
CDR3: CSARDRTSGRLTGELFF

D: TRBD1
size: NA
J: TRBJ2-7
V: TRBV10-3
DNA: TGTGCCATCAGTTCACAGGGGCCCTCCTACGAGCAGTACTTC
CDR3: CAISSQGPSYEQYF

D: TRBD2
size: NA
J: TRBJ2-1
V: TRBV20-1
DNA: TGCAGTGTCCGCCGACTAGCGGGAGGCAACAATGAGCAGTTCTTC
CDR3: CSVRRLAGGNNEQFF

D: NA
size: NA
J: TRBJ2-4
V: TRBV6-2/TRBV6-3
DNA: TGTGCCAGCACCCCGGTTGAGAAAAACATTCAGTACTTC
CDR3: CASTPVEKNIQYF

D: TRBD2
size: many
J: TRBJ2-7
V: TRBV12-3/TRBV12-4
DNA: TGTGCCAGCAGTTTCCCATCTAGCGGGAGAAAGGACGAGCAGTACTTC
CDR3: CASSFPSSGRKDEQYF

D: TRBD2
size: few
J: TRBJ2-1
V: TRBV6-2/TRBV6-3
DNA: TGTGCCAGCAGTCTAAATCCCTACCGAGCGGGAGGGCCGATAAATGAGCAGTTCTTC
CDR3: CASSLNPYRAGGPINEQFF

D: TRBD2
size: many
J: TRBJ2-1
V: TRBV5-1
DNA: TGCGCCAGCAGCTGGGACTATTACAATGAGCAGTTCTTC
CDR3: CASSWDYYNEQFF

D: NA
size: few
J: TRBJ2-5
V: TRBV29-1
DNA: TGCAGCGTTGAGGCCTTCTGGACCCGGCATGAGACCCAGTACTTC
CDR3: CSVEAFWTRHETQYF

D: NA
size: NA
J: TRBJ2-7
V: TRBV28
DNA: TGTGCCAGCAGTTTCACCAGCCGCCCCGCCTACGAGCAGTACTTC
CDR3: CASSFTSRPAYEQYF

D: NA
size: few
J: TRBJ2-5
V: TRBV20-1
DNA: TGCAGTGCTAGGAGCCGCCAAGAGACCCAGTACTTC
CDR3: CSARSRQETQYF

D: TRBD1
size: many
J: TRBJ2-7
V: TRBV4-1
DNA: TGCGCCAGCAGCCAAGAAACCGACAGGGCCTACGAGCAGTACTTC
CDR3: CASSQETDRAYEQYF

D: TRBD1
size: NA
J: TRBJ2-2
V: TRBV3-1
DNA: TGTGCCAGCAGCCGAGGGGGCCTCGCCGGGGAGCTGTTTTTT
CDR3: CASSRGGLAGELFF

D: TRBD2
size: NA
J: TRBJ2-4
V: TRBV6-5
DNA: TGTGCCAGCAGACTCGGGACTAGCGGTCATTTAGCCAAAAACATTCAGTACTTC
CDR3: CASRLGTSGHLAKNIQYF

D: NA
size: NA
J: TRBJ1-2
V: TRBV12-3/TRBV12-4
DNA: TGTGCCAGCACCTGGGGATCTGGCTACACCTTC
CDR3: CASTWGSGYTF

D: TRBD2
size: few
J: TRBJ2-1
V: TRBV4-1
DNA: TGCGCCAGCAGCCACAATTGGGGGAGGGATCGGGACAATGAGCAGTTCTTC
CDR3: CASSHNWGRDRDNEQFF

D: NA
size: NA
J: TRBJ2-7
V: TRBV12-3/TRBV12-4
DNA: TGTGCCAGCAGTCCCAATCCGGGACCCCCCTACGAGCAGTACTTC
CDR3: CASSPNPGPPYEQYF

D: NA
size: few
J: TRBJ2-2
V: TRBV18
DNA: TGTGCCAGCTCACCACGGAGGTCCGGGGAGCTGTTTTTT
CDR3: CASSPRRSGELFF

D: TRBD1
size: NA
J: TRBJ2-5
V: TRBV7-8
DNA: TGTGCCAGCAGCCCGGGGGACAGGTACCAAGAGACCCAGTACTTC
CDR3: CASSPGDRYQETQYF

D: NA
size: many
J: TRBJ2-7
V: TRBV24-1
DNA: TGTGCCACCAGTGATGGTATAAGGAACGAGCAGTACTTC
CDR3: CATSDGIRNEQYF

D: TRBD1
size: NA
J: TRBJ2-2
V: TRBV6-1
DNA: TGTGCCAGCTCCGGGGACAGAGTGGACGGGGAGCTGTTTTTT
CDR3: CASSGDRVDGELFF

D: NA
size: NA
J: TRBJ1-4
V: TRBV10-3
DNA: TGTGCCATCGGAGACGACAGAGGGAACGAAAAACTGTTTTTT
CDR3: CAIGDDRGNEKLFF

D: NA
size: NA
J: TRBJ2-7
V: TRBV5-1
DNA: TGCGCCAGCAGCAAGGACGGCTACGAGCAGTACTTC
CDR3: CASSKDGYEQYF

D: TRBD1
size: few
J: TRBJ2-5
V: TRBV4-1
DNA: TGCGCCAGCAGCCAAGAGGACAGGGGGAAGGTAGAGACCCAGTACTTC
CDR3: CASSQEDRGKVETQYF

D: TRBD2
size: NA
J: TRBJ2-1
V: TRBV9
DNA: TGTGCCAGCAGCGTGACTAGCGGAAACAATGAGCAGTTCTTC
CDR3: CASSVTSGNNEQFF

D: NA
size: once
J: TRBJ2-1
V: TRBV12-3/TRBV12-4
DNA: TGTGCCAGCAGTTTAGCGTGGGGGAATCGGTTCTTC
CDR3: CASSLAWGNRFF

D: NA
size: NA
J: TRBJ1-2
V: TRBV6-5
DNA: TGTGCCAGCAGTTACTCGGGCAGGCCCAACTATGGCTACACCTTC
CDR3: CASSYSGRPNYGYTF

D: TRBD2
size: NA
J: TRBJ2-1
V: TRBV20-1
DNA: TGCAGTGCTCATAAAGCGGGGGGGTCTTGGATATACAATGAGCAGTTCTTC
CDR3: CSAHKAGGSWIYNEQFF

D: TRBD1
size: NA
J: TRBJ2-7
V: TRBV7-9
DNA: TGTGCCAGCAGCTATACAAAAAAGACAGGGGGCCACGAGCAGTACTTC
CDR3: CASSYTKKTGGHEQYF

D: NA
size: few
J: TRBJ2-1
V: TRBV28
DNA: TGTGCCAGCAGTTTTCCCCCCCGGGGGGCGATCAATGAGCAGTTCTTC
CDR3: CASSFPPRGAINEQFF

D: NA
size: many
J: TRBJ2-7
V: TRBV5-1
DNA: TGCGCCAGCAGCTTGAACGGATACTACGAGCAGTACTTC
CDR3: CASSLNGYYEQYF

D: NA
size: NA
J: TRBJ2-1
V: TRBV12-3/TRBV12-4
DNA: TGTGCCAGCAACAGACAAGCCCAATCTAATGAGCAGTTCTTC
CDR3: CASNRQAQSNEQFF

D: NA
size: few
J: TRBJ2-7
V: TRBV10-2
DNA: TGCGCCAGCAGTGACGGACTTCTCTCCTACGAGCAGTACTTC
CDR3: CASSDGLLSYEQYF

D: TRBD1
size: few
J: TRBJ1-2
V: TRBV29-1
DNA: TGCAGCGCCGTGGGGACAGTCACCGTACAGGGGCGGGGCTACACCTTC
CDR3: CSAVGTVTVQGRGYTF

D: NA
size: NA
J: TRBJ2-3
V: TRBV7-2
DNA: TGTGCCAGCAGCCCGCAACTAGTAAGGGACACAGATACGCAGTATTTT
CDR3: CASSPQLVRDTDTQYF

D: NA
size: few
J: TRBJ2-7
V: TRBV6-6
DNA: TGTGCCAGCAGTTACCAGTGGCCCTACGAGCAGTACTTC
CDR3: CASSYQWPYEQYF

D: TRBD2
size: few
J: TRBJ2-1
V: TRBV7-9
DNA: TGTGCCAGCAGCTGGGAGCGGGGGAACGTCTACAATGAGCAGTTCTTC
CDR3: CASSWERGNVYNEQFF

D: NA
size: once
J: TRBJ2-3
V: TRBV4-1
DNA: TGCGCCAGCAGCCAACCAGCCACGGCAGATACGCAGTATTTT
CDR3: CASSQPATADTQYF

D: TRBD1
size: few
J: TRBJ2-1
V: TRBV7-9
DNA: TGTGCCAGCAGTTCGTCGGGACAGCTCGGCAATGAGCAGTTCTTC
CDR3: CASSSSGQLGNEQFF

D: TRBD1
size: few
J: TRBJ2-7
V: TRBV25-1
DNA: TGTGCCAGCAGTGAACCGGGACAGGGATCCTACGAGCAGTACTTC
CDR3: CASSEPGQGSYEQYF

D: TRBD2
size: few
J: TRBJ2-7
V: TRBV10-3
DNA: TGTGCCATCAGTGAGTCTGGGCGGGACTACGCCTACGAGCAGTACTTC
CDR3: CAISESGRDYAYEQYF

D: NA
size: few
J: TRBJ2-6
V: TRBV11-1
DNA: TGTGCCAGCAGCTTAGTAACCGTCTGGGGAACTGGGGCCAACGTCCTGACTTTC
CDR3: CASSLVTVWGTGANVLTF

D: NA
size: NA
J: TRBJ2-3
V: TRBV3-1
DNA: TGTGCCAGCAGCCACAGGGAACAAGATACGCAGTATTTT
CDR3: CASSHREQDTQYF

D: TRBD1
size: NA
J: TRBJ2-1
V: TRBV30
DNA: TGTGCCCGTCGGGACAGGGGGCTTGATAGCTACAATGAGCAGTTCTTC
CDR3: CARRDRGLDSYNEQFF